This TCR beta chain was retrieved from a study of regulatory T cells in long-lasting Graves disease. The study, taken as a whole, reports: Small sample size may have lowered accuracy.

CDR3 regions were amplified by Arm-PCR using iRepertoire HTBI primers to build TCR beta libraries. In TCRdb, the multiplex PCR reads were re-called with MiXCR into one record per CDR3 protein. The data contain about 470,000 distinct CDR3 sequences, about 22% of them singletons. This clonotype was recorded many times. Its matching antigen is unknown. The trim removed 8 bases at V and 4 bases at J, leaving 15 bases unmatched. This CDR3 spans 16 amino acids. Per germline, CDR1 MNHNS and CDR2 SASEGT. Time point meaning: persistent/refractory GD, antithyroid drugs over 5 years with positive TRAb. Scientists built the TCR library using RNA that was extracted from PBMCs.

The material sequenced was peripheral blood mononuclear cells (PBMCs), taken when the disease was refractory, from a patient treated with antithyroid drugs. The genes are TRBV6-1 and TRBJ2-7; 9 nucleotides match TRBD2. The TCR comes from a female donor with Graves disease. CDR3 nucleotide sequence: TGTGCCAGCCACGGGACTAGCTCCATTACCTTATACGAGCAGTACTTC. Protein product: CASHGTSSITLYEQYF.